The 22 T cell receptor beta chains below all came from one sample that was sequenced in a study of blood T cell repertoires in COVID-19. Assay: immunoSEQ multiplex PCR; the TCRdb copy retains only in-frame clones and omits some. Of a few hundred thousand clones listed, around nine tenths are singletons. The sample comprised PBMCs or T cells enriched from blood (not recorded which). These receptors came from a woman aged 45-65 years who had recovered from COVID-19.

The chain links TRBV23-1 to TRBJ1-5; D is unresolved. TRBV23-1 is flagged as an ORF with uncertain function. The CDR3 has 15 amino acids. Trimming removed 0 bases from V and 2 bases from J, with 8 bases in between. CDR3 residues: CASSQSVAGNQPQHF. The CDR3 DNA sequence: TGCGCCAGCAGTCAATCCGTCGCAGGCAATCAGCCCCAGCATTTT.

The chain links TRBV28 to TRBJ2-7; 12 bases match TRBD1. Germline CDR1 MDHEN, CDR2 SYDVKM. Germline trimming cut 4 bases from V and 6 bases from J; bases unmatched to any gene: 4. The length of the CDR3 is 14 residues. In DNA, the CDR3 is TGTGCCAGCAGTTCGGGACAGGGGGCGGGCGAGCAGTACTTC. It is translated as CASSSGQGAGEQYF.

This clone was detected a few times. This chain joins TRBV27 and TRBJ2-2, with D perhaps TRBD2 (6 bases). Trimming shortened V by 6 bases and J by 6 bases, and 17 bases separated the two germline ends. The germline CDR1 and CDR2 sequences are MNHEY and SMNVEV (reference sequence). This CDR3 is 15 amino acids long. The CDR3 DNA is TGTGCCAGCAGATTCGGGACTGTGGGGTCCGGGGAGCTGTTTTTT. As protein: CASRFGTVGSGELFF.

This sequence joins TRBV5-8 and TRBJ1-1, with D tentatively TRBD1 (6 bases). Germline assignment: CDR1 SGHTS and CDR2 YDEGEE. The CDR3 has 14 residues. Deletions cut 4 bases from V and 3 bases from J, with 13 bases between. The CDR3 region is CASSPDSFYTEAFF. The CDR3, as DNA: TGTGCCAGCAGCCCGGACAGCTTCTACACTGAAGCTTTCTTT.

This clone was observed once. The chain combines TRBV12-3 or TRBV12-4 with TRBJ1-4; no firm D call. This CDR3 contains 13 residues. V lost 5 bases and J 10 bases, leaving 14 bases between the germline ends. The CDR3 spells CASSDRLGGKLFF. As DNA, the CDR3 is TGTGCCAGCAGTGATCGCCTCGGAGGAAAACTGTTTTTT.

The sample holds a few counts of this clone. The V gene is TRBV6-4, the J gene TRBJ2-7; a possible D gene is TRBD1 (6 bases). CDR1 and CDR2 (germline): MRHNA, SNTAGT. There are 15 residues in the CDR3. The V end was cut by 6 bases, the J end by 0 bases, with 15 bases between. CDR3 sequence reads: CASRKDSNPSYEQYF. The DNA for the CDR3 is TGTGCCAGCAGGAAGGACAGCAACCCCTCCTACGAGCAGTACTTC.

The genes are TRBV28 and TRBJ2-7; 7 bases match TRBD1. This CDR3 comprises 13 residues. Trimming removed 7 bases from V and 3 bases from J; junction bases left unmatched: 6. From germline, CDR1 is MDHEN and CDR2 SYDVKM. The CDR3 loop is CASNPGQSYEQYF. Written as DNA, the CDR3 is TGTGCCAGCAACCCGGGACAGAGCTACGAGCAGTACTTC.

CDR3 nucleotide sequence: TGTGCCTGGAGTCCCCCTCGACAGGCCGATTACGAGCAGTACTTC. Translated: CAWSPPRQADYEQYF. The genes are TRBV30 and TRBJ2-7, with D possibly matching TRBD1 (6 bases). Germline V gene lookup returns CDR1 GTSNPN and CDR2 SVGIG (reference sequence). The CDR3 consists of 15 residues. Trimming cost V 2 bases and J 4 bases, with 18 bases left between them.

The V call is TRBV10-3, the J call TRBJ2-1; D uncertain. The CDR3 covers 13 residues. Between the trimmed V and J ends, which lost 0 bases and 7 bases, there was a span of 7 bases. Germline CDR1 ENHRY, CDR2 SYGVKD. CDR3 nucleotide sequence: TGTGCCATCAGTGAGTCCCGAGAGAATGAGCAGTTCTTC. Encoded protein: CAISESRENEQFF.

The chain is built from TRBV6-1 and TRBJ1-5; weak D call: TRBD1 (5 bases). Trimming left V 2 bases short and J 4 bases short, with 21 bases between. CDR1 MNHNS and CDR2 SASEGT come from the germline V gene. The CDR3 is made up of 18 amino acids. The CDR3 spells CASSEMMGWAQGNQPQHF. The CDR3 DNA sequence: TGTGCCAGCAGTGAAATGATGGGTTGGGCGCAGGGTAATCAGCCCCAGCATTTT.

This sequence joins TRBV20-1 and TRBJ1-4, with TRBD1 as a possible D gene (6 bases). The germline V and J ends were trimmed by 3 bases and 8 bases, with 19 bases remaining between them. The V gene's germline CDR1 is DFQATT and CDR2 SNEGSKA (reference sequence). This CDR3 is 15 amino acids long. The CDR3 region is CSASEFGQTSEKLFF. The CDR3 DNA reads as TGCAGTGCTAGTGAGTTCGGACAGACATCGGAAAAACTGTTTTTT.

The CDR3 bases are TGTGCTCTGGAGAGGGGCGGGGCAGATACGCAGTATTTT. Its protein is CALERGGADTQYF. J is TRBJ2-3 and V is TRBV30; tentative D call: TRBD2 (6 bases). Per germline, CDR1 GTSNPN and CDR2 SVGIG (reference sequence). This CDR3 spans 13 amino acids.

This chain links TRBV29-1 with TRBJ2-6; D is possibly TRBD1 (6 bases). V was clipped by 4 bases and J by 1 base, with 11 bases between them. CDR3 length equals 15 residues. Germline V lookup: CDR1 SQVTM, CDR2 ANQGSEA. CDR3 coding DNA: TGCAGCGTTGGGGCCCAGGGGTCTGGGGCCAACGTCCTGACTTTC. Translating it yields CSVGAQGSGANVLTF. Complete variable domain (other parts from reference TRBV29-1 and TRBJ2-6): SAVISQKPSRDICQRGTSLTIQCQVDSQVTMMFWYRQQPGQSLTLIATANQGSEATYESGFVIDKFPISRPNLTFSTLTVSNMSPEDSSIYLCSVGAQGSGANVLTFGAGSRLTVL.

V is TRBV18 and J is TRBJ1-3, with 9 bases fitting TRBD1. CDR1 and CDR2 from the germline V gene are KGHSH and LQKENI. The CDR3 length is 15 residues. V was clipped by 5 bases and J by 2 bases; unmatched bases: 4. The CDR3 region is CASSSTGGPGNTIYF. The CDR3 coding sequence is TGTGCCAGCTCATCGACAGGGGGACCTGGAAACACCATATATTTT. The full variable domain, in which reference TRBV18 and TRBJ1-3 provide the parts outside the CDR3, is NAGVMQNPRHLVRRRGQEARLRCSPMKGHSHVYWYRQLPEEGLKFMVYLQKENIIDESGMPKERFSAEFPKEGPSILRIQQVVRGDSAAYFCASSSTGGPGNTIYFGEGSWLTVV.

This clone occurred a few times. The gene calls are TRBV2 and TRBJ1-2; no firm D call. The V and J ends lost 3 bases and 2 bases respectively, with 13 bases between them. Germline V gene sequence: CDR1 SNHLY, CDR2 FYNNEI. The CDR3 totals 15 residues. CDR3 protein: CASSDWADSNYGYTF. DNA for the CDR3: TGTGCCAGCAGTGATTGGGCAGATTCCAACTATGGCTACACCTTC.

This clone showed up just a few times. The V call is TRBV19, the J call TRBJ1-2; TRBD1 agrees at 7 bases. Germline trimming cut 7 bases from V and 8 bases from J; bases unmatched to any gene: 10. This CDR3 has 13 residues. Germline V gene lookup returns CDR1 LNHDA and CDR2 SQIVND (reference sequence). In nucleotides, the CDR3 is TGTGCCAGTATCACTCAGGGGGATGGCGGCTACACCTTC. Translation: CASITQGDGGYTF.

The chain recombines TRBV5-1 with TRBJ2-3; D call uncertain. The V end was cut by 3 bases, the J end by 2 bases, with 10 bases between. Germline V gene sequence: CDR1 SGHRS, CDR2 YFSETQ. There are 14 residues in the CDR3. The CDR3 loop is CASSSETLTDTQYF. The CDR3, as DNA: TGCGCCAGCAGCTCTGAGACACTCACAGATACGCAGTATTTT.

The chain couples TRBV15 to TRBJ1-5; possible D gene TRBD1, 5 bases. V was trimmed by 4 bases and J by 4 bases, leaving 17 bases between them. The CDR3 is 16 residues long. CDR1 LNHNV and CDR2 YYDKDF come from the germline V gene (reference sequence). The chain's CDR3 is CATSKRGWGGNQPQHF. The CDR3 DNA follows: TGTGCCACCAGCAAACGCGGCTGGGGGGGTAATCAGCCCCAGCATTTT.

This sequence joins TRBV27 and TRBJ2-5, with TRBD2 matching 14 bases. With 6 bases clipped from V and 4 bases from J, the junction kept 4 bases outside the gene matches. The CDR3 has 15 residues. Germline CDR1 is MNHEY and CDR2 is SMNVEV (reference sequence). CDR3 DNA: TGTGCCAGCAGGACTAGCGGGGGGGCCCTAGAGACCCAGTACTTC. Amino acid sequence: CASRTSGGALETQYF.

The chain links TRBV18 to TRBJ2-6; a possible D gene is TRBD2 (6 bases). V was trimmed by 6 bases and J by 0 bases, leaving 24 bases between them. The CDR3 consists of 20 residues. The germline gives CDR1 KGHSH, CDR2 LQKENI. The CDR3 DNA reads TGTGCCAGCTCCTTCCTTGAGTCTAGCGCCACCGGCTCTGGGGCCAACGTCCTGACTTTC. Translated: CASSFLESSATGSGANVLTF. The full variable domain, with the rest looked up from reference TRBV18 and TRBJ2-6, is NAGVMQNPRHLVRRRGQEARLRCSPMKGHSHVYWYRQLPEEGLKFMVYLQKENIIDESGMPKERFSAEFPKEGPSILRIQQVVRGDSAAYFCASSFLESSATGSGANVLTFGAGSRLTVL.

This chain links TRBV9 with TRBJ2-3; no reliable D call. Per the germline V gene, CDR1 is SGDLS and CDR2 is YYNGEE. V was shortened by 2 bases and J by 3 bases, with 13 bases between the two germline ends. This CDR3 is 15 amino acids long. CDR3 sequence: CASSVRLIRTDTQYF. The CDR3 DNA follows: TGTGCCAGCAGCGTCAGACTGATACGAACAGATACGCAGTATTTT.

The V call is TRBV30, the J call TRBJ1-2, with D unresolved. The V end was cut by 2 bases, the J end by 4 bases, with 11 bases between. The CDR3 consists of 13 residues. CDR1 is GTSNPN, CDR2 SVGIG, per germline (reference sequence). CDR3 in amino acids: CAWSNYNSYGYTF. The DNA for the CDR3 is TGTGCCTGGAGTAACTACAATTCCTATGGCTACACCTTC.